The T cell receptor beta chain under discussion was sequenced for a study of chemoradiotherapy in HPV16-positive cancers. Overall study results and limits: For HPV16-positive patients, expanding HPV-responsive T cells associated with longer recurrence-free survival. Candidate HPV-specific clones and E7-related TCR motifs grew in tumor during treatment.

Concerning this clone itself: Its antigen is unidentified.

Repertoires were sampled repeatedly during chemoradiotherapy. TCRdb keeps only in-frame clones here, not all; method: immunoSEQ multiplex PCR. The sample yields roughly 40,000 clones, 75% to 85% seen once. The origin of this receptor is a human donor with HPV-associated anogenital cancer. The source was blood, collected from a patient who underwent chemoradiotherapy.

The CDR3 nucleotides are TGCGCCAGCAGCCCTACCTTCACAGGGTCCAATTCACCCCTCCACTTT. Translation gives CASSPTFTGSNSPLHF. The chain employs TRBV4-1 and TRBJ1-6; TRBD1 is a possible D gene (6 bases). This CDR3 is built from 16 residues. V was cut by 4 bases and J by 7 bases, with 17 bases left in between. Germline CDR1 MGHRA, CDR2 YSYEKL.